This record concerns one T cell receptor beta chain sequence. This clonotype has a handful of counts. Its antigen has not been determined. A much larger clone sits a single nucleotide away, making a read error possible. These data originate in a study of CD8 T cells in ankylosing spondylitis (dated by TCRdb to between 2016 and 2019). Describing the broader study: T cell receptor beta repertoires were profiled in healthy donors and ankylosing spondylitis patients so that disease-linked TCR variants could be found. The full study cohort comprised 25 ankylosing spondylitis patients and 85 to 120 healthy donors. Peripheral blood was sampled, and synovial fluid was additionally collected from ankylosing spondylitis patients. The paper as a whole reports these results and caveats: The disease-linked clones showed a CD8+ phenotype and occurred at relatively low frequencies in peripheral blood. Blood from ankylosing spondylitis patients appeared to be characterized by a TCR beta motif composed of about 8 highly homologous amino acid variants. Some of the motif variants had been reported before in the synovial fluid and blood of reactive arthritis patients, a finding that suggests common disease-initiation mechanisms. The disease-linked clones were reported as significantly enriched in matched synovial fluid samples from ankylosing spondylitis patients.

Reads for this sample came from an Illumina HiSeq 2500. Quantitative 5'-RACE with molecular barcodes was the method used to prepare the TCR beta libraries. Per the original workflow: A new computational method based on a probabilistic model of VDJ rearrangement was used to identify disease-linked TCR variants. The public sequencing data were trimmed at Q25 with fastp and processed into clonotypes with MiXCR by TCRdb, which kept only in-frame beta chains. Every entry covers one CDR3 protein and lists the most common genes and DNA from its rows. None of the V and J calls come from the authors' own analysis; TCRdb made them. The sample table records tens of thousands of distinct CDR3 sequences; roughly 11% of these occur just once. The ten largest account for 1.2% to 1.5% of the sample. V sheds 2 bases and J sheds 7 bases, leaving 13 bases between their ends. CDR1 and CDR2, looked up from the germline V gene, are SGHRS and YFSETQ. Spanning cysteine to phenylalanine, the CDR3 consists of 13 amino acids. Just CDR3 DNA is preserved here, 39 bases in frame from base 1.

The clonotype comes from a male donor with ankylosing spondylitis or in good health (not recorded which). In this chain, TRBV5-1 is recombined with TRBJ2-7; TRBD2 might be the D gene, on 7 matching bases. The sequencing sample was made of blood, either unsorted or a sorted T cell fraction (not recorded which). The DNA sequence follows: TGCGCCAGCAGCTTCGTGGGAGGGGGGGAGCAGTACTTC. This codes for CASSFVGGGEQYF.